This TCR beta chain was captured by sequencing in a study of T cells in Graves' hyperthyroidism and ophthalmopathy. This clonotype was seen a handful of times. Antigen unknown. Notes on the study in general: Median prediction lead before ophthalmopathy onset was 5 to 7 months with the model. Most clonotypes that expanded in the thyroid above 0.001 also showed up in blood.

Researchers amplified the TCR beta CDR3 regions from RNA transcripts. A first-round RT-PCR of the TCR CDR3 used the HTBI primer set. TCRdb processed the multiplex PCR reads anew with MiXCR; each CDR3 protein has one entry. The sample has 500,000 to 600,000 distinct CDR3 sequences; over 35% are singletons. Uncontrolled infection, other autoimmune disease, pregnancy or lactation excluded patients. Clinical symptoms, serum thyroxine and TRAb, thyroid ultrasound and orbital computed tomography together formed the diagnostic basis. The V gene lost 2 bases and the J gene lost 2 bases, with 10 bases spanning the gap. CDR3 length: 14 residues. Germline loops: CDR1 SGHRS, CDR2 YFSETQ.

The material sequenced was peripheral blood or thyroid tissue (not recorded which). The sequence derives from an adult woman with Graves' disease, either hyperthyroidism or ophthalmopathy (not recorded which). V gene TRBV5-1 combines with J gene TRBJ2-5, with D tentatively TRBD1 (5 bases). The CDR3 sequence: CASSFETAQETQYF. CDR3 DNA sequence: TGCGCCAGCAGCTTCGAGACAGCACAAGAGACCCAGTACTTC. The full variable domain, completed using reference TRBV5-1 and TRBJ2-5, is KAGVTQTPRYLIKTRGQQVTLSCSPISGHRSVSWYQQTPGQGLQFLFEYFSETQRNKGNFPGRFSGRQFSNSRSEMNVSTLELGDSALYLCASSFETAQETQYFGPGTRLLVL.